This TCR beta chain was profiled in a study of T cells in Graves' hyperthyroidism and ophthalmopathy. Subjects with ophthalmopathy showed a Clinical Activity Score no lower than 3, a NOSPECS grade no lower than 4, and a duration shorter than 3 months. Findings of the study overall: Most thyroid clonotypes with frequency above 0.001 were detected in blood.

With V trimmed by 0 bases and J by 9 bases, 6 bases remained unmatched. This CDR3 has 14 amino acids. Germline values: CDR1 DFQATT, CDR2 SNEGSKA (reference sequence). TCR beta CDR3 sequences were amplified from RNA transcripts. HTBI primers drove first-round RT-PCR of the TCR CDR3. Via MiXCR, TCRdb re-called the multiplex PCR reads, giving one row per CDR3 protein. This table holds around 290,000 distinct CDR3 sequences, over 15% found once. Points on this clonotype: The antigen remains unidentified.

The clonotype comes from an older woman with Graves' ophthalmopathy. V usage is TRBV20-1 and J usage is TRBJ2-1; 9 bases are a match to TRBD2. The specimen was blood. CDR3 residues: CSAREAGGFGEQFF. CDR3 coding DNA: TGCAGTGCTAGAGAGGCGGGAGGGTTCGGTGAGCAGTTCTTC.